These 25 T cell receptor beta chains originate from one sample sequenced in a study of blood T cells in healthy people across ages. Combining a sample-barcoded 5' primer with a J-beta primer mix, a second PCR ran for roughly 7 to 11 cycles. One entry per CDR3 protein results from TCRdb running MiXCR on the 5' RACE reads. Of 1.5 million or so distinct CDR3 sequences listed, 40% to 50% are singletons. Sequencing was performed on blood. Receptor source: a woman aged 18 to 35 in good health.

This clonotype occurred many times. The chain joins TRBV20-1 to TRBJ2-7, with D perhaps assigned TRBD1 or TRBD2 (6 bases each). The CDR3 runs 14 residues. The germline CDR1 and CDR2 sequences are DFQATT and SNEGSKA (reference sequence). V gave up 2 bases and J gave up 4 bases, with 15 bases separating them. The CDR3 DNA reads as TGCAGTGCTAGAACCGGTAGGGGGAGGTACGAGCAGTACTTC. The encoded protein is CSARTGRGRYEQYF.

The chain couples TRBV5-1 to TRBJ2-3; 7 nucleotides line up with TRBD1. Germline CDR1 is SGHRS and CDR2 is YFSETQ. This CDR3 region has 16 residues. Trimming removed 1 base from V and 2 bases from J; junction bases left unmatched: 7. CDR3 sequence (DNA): TGCGCCAGCAGCTTGTTCACAGGGGTTCCCACAGATACGCAGTATTTT. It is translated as CASSLFTGVPTDTQYF.

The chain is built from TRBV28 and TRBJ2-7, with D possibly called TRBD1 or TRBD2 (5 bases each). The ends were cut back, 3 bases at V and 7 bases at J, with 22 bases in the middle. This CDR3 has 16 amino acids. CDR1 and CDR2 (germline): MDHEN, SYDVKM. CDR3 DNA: TGTGCCAGCAGTTTCCCGGGACGCCGCCGGGTGGATGAGCAGTACTTC. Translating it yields CASSFPGRRRVDEQYF.

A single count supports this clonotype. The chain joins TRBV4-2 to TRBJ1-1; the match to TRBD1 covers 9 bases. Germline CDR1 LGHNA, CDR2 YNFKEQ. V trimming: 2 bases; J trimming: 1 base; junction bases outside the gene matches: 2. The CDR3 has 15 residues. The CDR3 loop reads CASSQKDRGNTEAFF. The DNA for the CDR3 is TGTGCCAGCAGCCAAAAGGACAGGGGGAACACTGAAGCTTTCTTT.

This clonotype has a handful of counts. CDR3: CSAEWRVYNEQFF. The CDR3 coding sequence is TGCAGTGCGGAATGGCGGGTATACAATGAGCAGTTCTTC. The J gene is TRBJ2-1, the V gene TRBV20-1; D perhaps matches TRBD2 (5 bases). The CDR3 is made up of 13 amino acids. V was clipped by 6 bases and J by 4 bases, with 13 bases between them. CDR1 is DFQATT and CDR2 is SNEGSKA in the germline V gene (reference sequence).

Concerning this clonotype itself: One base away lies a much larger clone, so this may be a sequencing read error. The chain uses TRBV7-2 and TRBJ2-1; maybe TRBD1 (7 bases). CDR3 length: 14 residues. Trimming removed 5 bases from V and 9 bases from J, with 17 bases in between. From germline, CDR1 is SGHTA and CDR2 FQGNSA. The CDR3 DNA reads TGTGCCAGCAGCGCTCCTTACAGGGGAGGTGAGCAGTTCTTC. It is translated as CASSAPYRGGEQFF.

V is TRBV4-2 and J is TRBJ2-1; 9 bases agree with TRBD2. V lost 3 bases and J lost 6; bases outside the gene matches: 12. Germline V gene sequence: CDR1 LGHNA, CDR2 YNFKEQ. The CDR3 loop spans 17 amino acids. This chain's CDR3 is CASSQVSGGLVPNEQFF. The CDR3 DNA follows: TGTGCCAGCAGCCAGGTTAGCGGGGGCCTCGTTCCCAATGAGCAGTTCTTC.

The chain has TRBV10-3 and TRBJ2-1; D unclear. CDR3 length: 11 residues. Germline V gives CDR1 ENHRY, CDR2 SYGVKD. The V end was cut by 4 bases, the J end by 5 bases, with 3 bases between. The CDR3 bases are TGTGCCATCAGTGTAAACAATGAGCAGTTCTTC. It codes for CAISVNNEQFF.

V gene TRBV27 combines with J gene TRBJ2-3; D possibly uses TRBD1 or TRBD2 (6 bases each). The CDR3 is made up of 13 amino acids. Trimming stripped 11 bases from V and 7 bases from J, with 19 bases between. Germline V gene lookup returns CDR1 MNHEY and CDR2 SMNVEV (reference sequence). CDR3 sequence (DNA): TGTGCCTCCGGGGGCAGGGCCAGCCATACGCAGTATTTT. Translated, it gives CASGGRASHTQYF.

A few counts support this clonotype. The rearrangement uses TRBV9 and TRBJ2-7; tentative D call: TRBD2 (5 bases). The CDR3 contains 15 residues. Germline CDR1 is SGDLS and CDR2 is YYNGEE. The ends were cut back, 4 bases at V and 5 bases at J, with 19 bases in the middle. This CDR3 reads CASSRNIEGTHEQYF. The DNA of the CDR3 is TGTGCCAGCAGCCGTAACATTGAGGGAACCCACGAGCAGTACTTC.

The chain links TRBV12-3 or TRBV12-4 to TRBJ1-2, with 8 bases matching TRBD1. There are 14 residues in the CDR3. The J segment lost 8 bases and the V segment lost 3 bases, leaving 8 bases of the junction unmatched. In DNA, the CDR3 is TGTGCCAGCAGTTTGAACAGGGGGGCGCAGGGCTACACCTTC. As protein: CASSLNRGAQGYTF.

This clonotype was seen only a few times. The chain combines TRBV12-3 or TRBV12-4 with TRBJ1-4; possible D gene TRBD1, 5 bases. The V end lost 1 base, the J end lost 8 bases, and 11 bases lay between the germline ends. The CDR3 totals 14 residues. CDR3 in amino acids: CASSLGQGAEKLFF. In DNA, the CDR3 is TGTGCCAGCAGTTTAGGTCAGGGAGCCGAAAAACTGTTTTTT.

CDR3 coding DNA: TGTGCCAGCAGCGGGTGGTGGGACGCTGACTATGGCTACACCTTC. This translates into CASSGWWDADYGYTF. The genes are TRBV9 and TRBJ1-2, with a weak D call TRBD1 (5 bases). Trimming took 3 bases from V and 3 from J, leaving 15 bases between them. Germline CDR1 SGDLS, CDR2 YYNGEE. The CDR3 has 15 amino acids.

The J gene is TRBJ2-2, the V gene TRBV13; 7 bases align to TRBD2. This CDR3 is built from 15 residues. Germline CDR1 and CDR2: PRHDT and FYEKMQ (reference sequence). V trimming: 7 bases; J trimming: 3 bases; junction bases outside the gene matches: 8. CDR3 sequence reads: CASTQGGPYTGELFF. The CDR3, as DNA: TGTGCCAGCACCCAGGGAGGGCCCTACACCGGGGAGCTGTTTTTT.

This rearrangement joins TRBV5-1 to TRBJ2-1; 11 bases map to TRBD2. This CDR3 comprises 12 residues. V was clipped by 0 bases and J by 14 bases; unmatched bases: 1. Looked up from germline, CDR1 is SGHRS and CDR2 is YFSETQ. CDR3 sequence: CASSLGLAGKFF. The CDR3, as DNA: TGCGCCAGCAGCTTGGGACTAGCGGGAAAGTTCTTC.

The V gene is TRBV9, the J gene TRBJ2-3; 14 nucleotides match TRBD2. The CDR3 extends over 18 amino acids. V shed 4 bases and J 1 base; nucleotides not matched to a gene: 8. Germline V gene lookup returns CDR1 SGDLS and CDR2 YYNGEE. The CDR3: CASSSRLAGGPGTDTQYF. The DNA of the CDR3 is TGTGCCAGCAGCTCCAGACTAGCGGGGGGGCCTGGCACAGATACGCAGTATTTT.

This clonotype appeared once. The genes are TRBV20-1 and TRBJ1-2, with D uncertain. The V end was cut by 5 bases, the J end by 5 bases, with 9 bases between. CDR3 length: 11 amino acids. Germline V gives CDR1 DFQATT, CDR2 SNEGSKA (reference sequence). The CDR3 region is CSAPSTYGYTF. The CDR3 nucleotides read TGCAGTGCTCCCTCGACGTATGGCTACACCTTC.

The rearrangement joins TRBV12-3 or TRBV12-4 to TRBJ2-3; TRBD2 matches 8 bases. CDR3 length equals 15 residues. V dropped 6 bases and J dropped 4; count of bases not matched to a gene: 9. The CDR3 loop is CASRRGVLVADTQYF. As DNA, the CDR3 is TGTGCCAGCAGGCGGGGGGTCCTGGTCGCAGATACGCAGTATTTT.

The CDR3 sequence: CATTTGSNTEAFF. The CDR3 region has the DNA TGTGCCACCACCACGGGGAGCAACACTGAAGCTTTCTTT. This chain connects TRBV2 to TRBJ1-1; unclear D gene. CDR3 size: 13 residues. V was pared by 10 bases and J by 2 bases, with 14 bases between. The germline V gene encodes CDR1 SNHLY and CDR2 FYNNEI.

The CDR3 protein is CASTQSSYNEQYF. The DNA of the CDR3 is TGTGCCAGCACGCAGAGCTCCTACAATGAGCAGTACTTC. The V call is TRBV12-3 or TRBV12-4, the J call TRBJ2-1; D unresolved. Judging by the DNA end, TRBJ2-7 fits better; the J call may be wrong. This CDR3 is 13 amino acids long.

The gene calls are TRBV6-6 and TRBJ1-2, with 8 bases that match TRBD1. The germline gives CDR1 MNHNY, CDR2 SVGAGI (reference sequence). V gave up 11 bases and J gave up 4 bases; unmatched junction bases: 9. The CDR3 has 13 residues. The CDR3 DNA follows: TGTGCCTCCACCGTGGACAGGGCCTATGGCTACACCTTC. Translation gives CASTVDRAYGYTF.

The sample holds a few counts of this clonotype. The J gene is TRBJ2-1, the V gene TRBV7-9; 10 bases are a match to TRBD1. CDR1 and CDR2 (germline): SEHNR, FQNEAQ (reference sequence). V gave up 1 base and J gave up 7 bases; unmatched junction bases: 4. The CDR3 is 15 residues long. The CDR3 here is CASSLGDRGLNEQFF. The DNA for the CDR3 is TGTGCCAGCAGCTTAGGGGACAGGGGCCTTAATGAGCAGTTCTTC. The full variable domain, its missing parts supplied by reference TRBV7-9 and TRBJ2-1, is DTGVSQNPRHKITKRGQNVTFRCDPISEHNRLYWYRQTLGQGPEFLTYFQNEAQLEKSRLLSDRFSAERPKGSFSTLEIQRTEQGDSAMYLCASSLGDRGLNEQFFGPGTRLTVL.

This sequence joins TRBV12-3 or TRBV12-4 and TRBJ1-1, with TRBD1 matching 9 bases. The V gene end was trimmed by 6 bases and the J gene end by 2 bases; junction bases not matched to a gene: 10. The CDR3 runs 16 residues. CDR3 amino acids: CASSQNPGQGNTEAFF. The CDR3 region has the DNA TGTGCCAGCAGCCAGAACCCGGGACAGGGTAACACTGAAGCTTTCTTT.

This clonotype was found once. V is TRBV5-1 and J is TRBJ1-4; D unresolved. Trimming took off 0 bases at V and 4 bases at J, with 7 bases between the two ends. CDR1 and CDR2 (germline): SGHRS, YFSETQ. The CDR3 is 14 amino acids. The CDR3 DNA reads TGCGCCAGCAGCTTGGCACAGTTTAATGAAAAACTGTTTTTT. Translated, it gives CASSLAQFNEKLFF.

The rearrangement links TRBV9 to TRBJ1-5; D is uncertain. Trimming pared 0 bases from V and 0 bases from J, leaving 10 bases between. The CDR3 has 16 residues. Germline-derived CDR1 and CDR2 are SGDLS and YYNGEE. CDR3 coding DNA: TGTGCCAGCAGCGTAGGGGGAGGGCTTAGCAATCAGCCCCAGCATTTT. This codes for CASSVGGGLSNQPQHF.